The 7 T cell receptor beta chains listed next were all sequenced from one sample in a study of T cell responses to AZD1222 COVID-19 vaccine. Profiling relied on immunoSEQ multiplex PCR, and the TCRdb table lists in-frame clones only, not all of them. The data show around 140,000 clones, 80% to 90% seen once. The sequencing used peripheral blood, collected on day 0 of AZD1222 vaccination. These receptors came from an adult in good health.

The chain carries TRBV19 and TRBJ2-7, with 13 bases that match TRBD2. Germline loops: CDR1 LNHDA, CDR2 SQIVND (reference sequence). After removal of 1 base from V and 2 bases from J, the junction contained 5 bases not matched to a gene. CDR3 length equals 17 residues. The CDR3, as DNA: TGTGCCAGTAGTATAGCCCGGACTAGCGGGAGTGCCTACGAGCAGTACTTC. Its protein product is CASSIARTSGSAYEQYF.

The genes are TRBV6-1 and TRBJ1-5, with 7 nucleotides matching TRBD1. This CDR3 comprises 15 residues. CDR1 is MNHNS, CDR2 SASEGT, per germline. After removal of 2 bases from V and 4 bases from J, the junction contained 5 bases not matched to a gene. CDR3 region: CASSEIGGGNQPQHF. In DNA, the CDR3 is TGTGCCAGCAGTGAAATAGGGGGCGGGAATCAGCCCCAGCATTTT.

The chain joins TRBV20-1 to TRBJ2-5; D is unclear. V lost 6 bases and J lost 5, with 10 bases in between. The CDR3 is 11 residues long. Germline V CDR1 and CDR2: DFQATT, SNEGSKA (reference sequence). CDR3 residues: CSAQIGETQYF. CDR3 nucleotides: TGCAGTGCCCAAATAGGGGAGACCCAGTACTTC.

The genes are TRBV5-4 and TRBJ2-7; D is undetermined. This CDR3 comprises 15 residues. Germline V gene lookup returns CDR1 SGHNT and CDR2 YYREEE (reference sequence). Trimming left V 0 bases short and J 0 bases short, with 10 bases between. DNA for the CDR3: TGTGCCAGCAGCTTGGACAGCTGGAGCTCCTACGAGCAGTACTTC. It translates to CASSLDSWSSYEQYF.

This sequence joins TRBV21-1 and TRBJ1-5. TRBV21-1 is flagged as a pseudogene. The CDR3 is 17 amino acids. In DNA, the CDR3 is TGTGCCAGCAGCAAAGGATATGGGGGGCGCGGGGTTCAGCCCCAGCATTTT. Amino acids: CASSKGYGGRGVQPQHF.

The chain joins TRBV15 to TRBJ2-7; no clear D. The CDR3 is made up of 13 amino acids. Trimming removed 1 base at V and 8 bases at J, with 12 bases between. From germline, CDR1 is LNHNV and CDR2 YYDKDF (reference sequence). This CDR3 reads CATSRVDLGQQYF. As DNA, the CDR3 is TGTGCCACCAGCAGAGTCGACCTCGGACAGCAGTACTTC. The variable domain in full, completed from reference TRBV15 and TRBJ2-7, reads DAMVIQNPRYQVTQFGKPVTLSCSQTLNHNVMYWYQQKSSQAPKLLFHYYDKDFNNEADTPDNFQSRRPNTSFCFLDIRSPGLGDTAMYLCATSRVDLGQQYFGPGTRLTVT.

This chain joins TRBV24-1 and TRBJ1-1, with 7 positions matching TRBD1. The germline CDR1 and CDR2 sequences are KGHDR and SFDVKD. V dropped 0 bases and J dropped 4; count of bases not matched to a gene: 7. The CDR3 runs to 16 residues. CDR3 bases: TGTGCCACCAGTGATTTGTCGGAGGGGGCGGTCACTGAAGCTTTCTTT. Its protein is CATSDLSEGAVTEAFF.